These 20 T cell receptor beta chains originate from one sample sequenced in a study of blood T cell repertoires in COVID-19. The repertoire was sequenced with immunoSEQ multiplex PCR; TCRdb's copy has only in-frame clones and lacks some. There are hundreds of thousands of clones in the sample; roughly 90% occur only once, and less than 7.5% lies in the top ten. Sample: peripheral blood. Source of these receptors: a man aged 60-69 years who had recovered from COVID-19.

V and J are TRBV5-1 and TRBJ1-1, with 7 bases that match TRBD1. Germline assignment: CDR1 SGHRS and CDR2 YFSETQ. The CDR3 runs to 14 residues. The V and J ends lost 4 bases and 3 bases, in that order; junction bases with no gene match: 6. The chain's CDR3 is CASSLQGPYTEAFF. The CDR3 nucleotides read TGCGCCAGCAGCCTACAGGGGCCTTACACTGAAGCTTTCTTT. The complete variable domain, with remaining parts taken from reference TRBV5-1 and TRBJ1-1, reads KAGVTQTPRYLIKTRGQQVTLSCSPISGHRSVSWYQQTPGQGLQFLFEYFSETQRNKGNFPGRFSGRQFSNSRSEMNVSTLELGDSALYLCASSLQGPYTEAFFGQGTRLTVV.

This clone was observed once. This sequence joins TRBV27 and TRBJ2-6, with D possibly matching TRBD1 (5 bases). The CDR3 covers 15 residues. Trimming removed 6 bases from V and 4 bases from J, with 13 bases in between. Germline V CDR1 and CDR2: MNHEY, SMNVEV (reference sequence). The CDR3 protein is CASRIGATGANVLTF. CDR3 in DNA: TGTGCCAGCAGGATTGGGGCCACAGGGGCCAACGTCCTGACTTTC.

The chain is built from TRBV20-1 and TRBJ1-1, with D perhaps matching TRBD1 (5 bases). The CDR3 is 11 residues long. CDR1 is DFQATT and CDR2 is SNEGSKA in the germline V gene (reference sequence). V was shortened by 6 bases and J by 3 bases, with 8 bases between the two germline ends. Written as DNA, the CDR3 is TGCAGTGCCAAGACAGACACTGAAGCTTTCTTT. This encodes CSAKTDTEAFF.

The rearrangement links TRBV3-1 (or the pseudogene TRBV3-2) to TRBJ2-7; 7 bases align to TRBD2. Germline trimming cut 2 bases from V and 6 bases from J; bases unmatched to any gene: 10. From germline, CDR1 is LGHDT and CDR2 YNNKEL (reference sequence). This CDR3 comprises 15 residues. The CDR3 DNA is TGTGCCAGCAGCCAAAATAAGGGAGGGCCTTCCGAGCAGTACTTC. Its protein is CASSQNKGGPSEQYF.

The rearrangement links TRBV5-6 to TRBJ2-1; D gene uncertain. V was trimmed by 4 bases and J by 0 bases, leaving 14 bases between them. Germline V lookup: CDR1 SGHDT, CDR2 YYEEEE. The CDR3 is 16 amino acids. CDR3 sequence: CASSPTKVSSYNEQFF. The CDR3 nucleotides read TGTGCCAGCAGCCCTACCAAAGTGAGCTCCTACAATGAGCAGTTCTTC.

The chain links TRBV5-1 to TRBJ2-2; D call uncertain. Germline V gene data show CDR1 as SGHRS and CDR2 as YFSETQ. V gave up 4 bases and J gave up 0 bases, with 10 bases separating them. The length of the CDR3 is 15 residues. CDR3 sequence: CASSVDGPNTGELFF. CDR3 nucleotide sequence: TGCGCCAGCAGCGTGGACGGTCCGAACACCGGGGAGCTGTTTTTT.

The V and J genes are TRBV5-4 and TRBJ1-6; a possible D gene is TRBD1 (6 bases). Trimming pared 2 bases from V and 7 bases from J, leaving 10 bases between. The germline V gene encodes CDR1 SGHNT and CDR2 YYREEE (reference sequence). The CDR3 has 14 residues. For the CDR3, the DNA is TGTGCCAGCAGCTTACAGGGAGGGAATTCACCCCTCCACTTT. As protein: CASSLQGGNSPLHF.

The chain joins TRBV5-5 to TRBJ2-7, with 9 nucleotides matching TRBD1. There are 15 residues in the CDR3. Germline V gene sequence: CDR1 SGHKS, CDR2 YYEKEE (reference sequence). J lost 2 bases, V lost 4 bases, and 7 bases had no gene match. The CDR3 coding sequence is TGTGCCAGCAGCCCAGACAGGGGGGGAACCTACGAGCAGTACTTC. This gives the protein CASSPDRGGTYEQYF.

This clone was detected once. V usage is TRBV18 and J usage is TRBJ1-2; 9 bases are a match to TRBD1. CDR3 length: 14 amino acids. V was pared by 5 bases and J by 6 bases, with 7 bases of the junction left unmatched. The germline V gene encodes CDR1 KGHSH and CDR2 LQKENI. The CDR3 here is CASSSSGTGNGYTF. CDR3 sequence (DNA): TGTGCCAGCTCAAGCTCCGGGACAGGGAATGGCTACACCTTC. The whole variable domain, remainder taken from reference TRBV18 and TRBJ1-2, is NAGVMQNPRHLVRRRGQEARLRCSPMKGHSHVYWYRQLPEEGLKFMVYLQKENIIDESGMPKERFSAEFPKEGPSILRIQQVVRGDSAAYFCASSSSGTGNGYTFGSGTRLTVV.

The J gene is TRBJ2-3, the V gene TRBV2; 13 bases align to TRBD2. This CDR3 is built from 18 residues. V was pared by 6 bases and J by 2 bases, with 11 bases of the junction left unmatched. Germline V CDR1 and CDR2: SNHLY, FYNNEI. The CDR3 DNA follows: TGTGCCAGCAGGGACGGACTAGCGGGGGTCGGCCCCACAGATACGCAGTATTTT. This gives the protein CASRDGLAGVGPTDTQYF. Looking up the rest from reference TRBV2 and TRBJ2-3 gives the full variable domain: EPEVTQTPSHQVTQMGQEVILRCVPISNHLYFYWYRQILGQKVEFLVSFYNNEISEKSEIFDDQFSVERPDGSNFTLKIRSTKLEDSAMYFCASRDGLAGVGPTDTQYFGPGTRLTVL.

The chain carries TRBV5-1 and TRBJ2-5; 10 bases agree with TRBD1. V lost 2 bases, J lost 4 bases, and 11 bases stayed unmatched. Germline CDR1 and CDR2: SGHRS and YFSETQ. CDR3 length equals 17 residues. The chain's CDR3 is CASSLVPGQGIRETQYF. CDR3 nucleotides: TGCGCCAGCAGCTTAGTTCCGGGACAGGGGATCCGAGAGACCCAGTACTTC. The entire variable domain, with the rest obtained from reference TRBV5-1 and TRBJ2-5, is as follows: KAGVTQTPRYLIKTRGQQVTLSCSPISGHRSVSWYQQTPGQGLQFLFEYFSETQRNKGNFPGRFSGRQFSNSRSEMNVSTLELGDSALYLCASSLVPGQGIRETQYFGPGTRLLVL.

V and J are TRBV5-1 and TRBJ2-3, with 11 bases that match TRBD2. The CDR3 totals 16 residues. Per germline, CDR1 SGHRS and CDR2 YFSETQ. Trimming cost V 1 base and J 5 bases; bases outside gene matches: 6. CDR3 residues: CASSLQLAGARDTQYF. The CDR3 region has the DNA TGCGCCAGCAGCTTGCAACTAGCGGGAGCTCGAGATACGCAGTATTTT.

The chain joins TRBV19 to TRBJ2-1; tentatively, D is TRBD2 (6 bases). Trimming cost V 6 bases and J 2 bases, with 11 bases left between them. The CDR3 loop spans 14 amino acids. Germline CDR1 is LNHDA and CDR2 is SQIVND (reference sequence). The CDR3 sequence is CASRGGGTYNEQFF. In DNA form, the CDR3 reads TGTGCCAGTAGGGGTGGGGGGACCTACAATGAGCAGTTCTTC.

The chain recombines TRBV30 with TRBJ1-4, with TRBD1 identical over 9 bases. The ends lost 2 bases at V and 7 bases at J; junction bases unmatched: 5. Germline CDR1 GTSNPN, CDR2 SVGIG (reference sequence). CDR3 length: 14 residues. This CDR3 is CAWSLRQGGEKLFF. CDR3 in DNA: TGTGCCTGGAGTCTTCGACAGGGGGGTGAAAAACTGTTTTTT.

The chain is built from TRBV6-2 or TRBV6-3 and TRBJ2-1; D not certain. Trimming stripped 4 bases from V and 9 bases from J, with 10 bases between. This CDR3 is 12 amino acids long. CDR1 and CDR2 from the germline V gene are MNHEY and SVGEGT. CDR3 bases: TGTGCCAGCAGTTCCAGTTTCAGTGAGCAGTTCTTC. Translation gives CASSSSFSEQFF.

The V and J genes are TRBV11-2 and TRBJ1-6; 8 positions match TRBD1. The CDR3 sequence is 18 residues long. Germline CDR1 reads SGHAT; CDR2 reads FQNNGV. The junction had 16 bases not matched to a gene; V was cut back by 3 bases and J by 9 bases. This CDR3 reads CASSLGTGYTISGSPLHF. The CDR3 region has the DNA TGTGCCAGCAGCTTGGGGACAGGTTATACTATCTCGGGTTCACCCCTCCACTTT.

This clone occurred once. CDR3 nucleotides: TGCGCCAGCAGCTTGGAGGGGGCGCCAGGATCCGGGGAGCTGTTTTTT. Amino acid sequence: CASSLEGAPGSGELFF. The chain has TRBV5-1 and TRBJ2-2; 7 nucleotides match TRBD1. The CDR3 runs 16 residues. V was clipped by 0 bases and J by 6 bases; unmatched bases: 8. Germline CDR1 is SGHRS and CDR2 is YFSETQ.

The chain is built from TRBV29-1 and TRBJ2-7; 8 nucleotides match TRBD1. Germline CDR1 is SQVTM and CDR2 is ANQGSEA. Trimming removed 6 bases from V and 4 bases from J; junction bases left unmatched: 5. This CDR3 has 12 amino acids. The DNA for the CDR3 is TGCAGCGTGACAGGGGATTTTTACGAGCAGTACTTC. It is translated as CSVTGDFYEQYF.

The chain employs TRBV5-1 and TRBJ2-7; the match to TRBD1 covers 8 bases. The V gene's germline CDR1 is SGHRS and CDR2 YFSETQ. The CDR3 consists of 16 residues. V was clipped by 0 bases and J by 4 bases; unmatched bases: 9. CDR3 residues: CASSLAQGAITYEQYF. The CDR3 DNA reads as TGCGCCAGCAGCTTGGCCCAGGGGGCGATAACTTACGAGCAGTACTTC.

This chain joins TRBV9 and TRBJ2-7; no firm D call. Germline V gives CDR1 SGDLS, CDR2 YYNGEE. The CDR3 spans 13 residues. V lost 0 bases and J 3 bases, leaving 7 bases between the germline ends. The CDR3 region is CASSVGEYYEQYF. CDR3 DNA sequence: TGTGCCAGCAGCGTAGGCGAGTACTACGAGCAGTACTTC.